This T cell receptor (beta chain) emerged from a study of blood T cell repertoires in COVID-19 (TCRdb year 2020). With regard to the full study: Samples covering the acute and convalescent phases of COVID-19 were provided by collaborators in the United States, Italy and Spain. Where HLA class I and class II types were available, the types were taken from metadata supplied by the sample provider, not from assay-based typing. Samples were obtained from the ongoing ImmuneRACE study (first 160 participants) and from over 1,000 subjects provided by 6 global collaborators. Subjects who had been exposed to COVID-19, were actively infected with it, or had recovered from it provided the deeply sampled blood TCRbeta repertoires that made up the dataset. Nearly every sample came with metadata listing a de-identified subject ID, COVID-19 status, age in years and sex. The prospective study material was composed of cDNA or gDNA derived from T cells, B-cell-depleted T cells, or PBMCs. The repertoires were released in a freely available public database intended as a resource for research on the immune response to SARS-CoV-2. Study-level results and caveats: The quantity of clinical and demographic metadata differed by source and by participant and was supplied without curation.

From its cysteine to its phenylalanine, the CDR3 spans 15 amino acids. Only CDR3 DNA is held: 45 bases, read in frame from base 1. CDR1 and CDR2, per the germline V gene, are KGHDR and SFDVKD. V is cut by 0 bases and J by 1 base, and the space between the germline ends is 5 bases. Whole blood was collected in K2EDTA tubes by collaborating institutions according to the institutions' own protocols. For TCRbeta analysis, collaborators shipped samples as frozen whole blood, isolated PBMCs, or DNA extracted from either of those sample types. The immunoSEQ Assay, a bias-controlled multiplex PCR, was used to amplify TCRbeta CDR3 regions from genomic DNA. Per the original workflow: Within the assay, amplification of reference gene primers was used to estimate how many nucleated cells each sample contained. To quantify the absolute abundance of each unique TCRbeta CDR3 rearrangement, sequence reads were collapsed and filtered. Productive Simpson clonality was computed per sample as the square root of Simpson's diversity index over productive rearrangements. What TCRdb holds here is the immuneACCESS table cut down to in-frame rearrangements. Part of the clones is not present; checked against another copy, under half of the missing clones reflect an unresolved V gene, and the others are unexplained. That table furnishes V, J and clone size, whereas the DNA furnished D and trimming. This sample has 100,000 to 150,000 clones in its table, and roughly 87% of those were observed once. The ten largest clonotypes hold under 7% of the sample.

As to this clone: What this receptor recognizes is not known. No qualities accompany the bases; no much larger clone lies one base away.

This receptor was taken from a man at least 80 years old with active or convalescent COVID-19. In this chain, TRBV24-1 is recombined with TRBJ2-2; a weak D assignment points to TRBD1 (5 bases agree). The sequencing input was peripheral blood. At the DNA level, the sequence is TGTGCCACCAGTGATTTGGGACAGAACACCGGGGAGCTGTTTTTT. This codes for CATSDLGQNTGELFF.